This T cell receptor (beta chain) was sequenced in a study of blood T cell repertoires in COVID-19. The CDR3 runs 15 residues. Germline loops: CDR1 LNHDA, CDR2 SQIVND (reference sequence). Trimming removed 6 bases from V and 6 bases from J; junction bases left unmatched: 10. Repertoires were generated with immunoSEQ multiplex PCR, while TCRdb's copy carries only in-frame clones and drops some. Altogether approximately 240,000 clones are present, nearly 95% being singletons, with the ten largest covering around 0.9%. The V and J genes are TRBV19 and TRBJ1-5; 8 bases are a match to TRBD1. The sequencing sample was made of peripheral blood. The receptor was isolated from a man in his thirties or forties with COVID-19, enrolled during active disease. This CDR3 is CASRTGAGDLQPQHF. The CDR3 DNA sequence: TGTGCCAGTAGGACAGGGGCAGGGGATCTTCAGCCCCAGCATTTT.